This T cell receptor (beta chain) was sequenced for a study of blood T cell repertoires in COVID-19. Participants had their cohort set by participant-reported clinical history. In the original analysis: Reference gene primer amplification gave nucleated cell count estimates. Assay used: immunoSEQ multiplex PCR; TCRdb lists only in-frame clones, some missing. D and trimming come from the DNA, and the V and J calls and clone size come from that table. Of under 450,000 clones listed, roughly 92% are singletons. The sample comprised PBMCs or T cells enriched from blood (not recorded which). This TCR was recovered from a woman in her thirties or forties who had been exposed to COVID-19.

In DNA form, the CDR3 reads TGTGCCAGCAGCCAAGGCCAGGGATACACAGATACGCAGTATTTT. Amino acid sequence: CASSQGQGYTDTQYF. V is TRBV3-1 (or the pseudogene TRBV3-2) and J is TRBJ2-3; perhaps TRBD1 as D (5 bases). CDR1 and CDR2 from the germline V gene are LGHDT and YNNKEL (reference sequence). Trimming left V 1 base short and J 2 bases short, with 10 bases between. The CDR3 consists of 15 residues.